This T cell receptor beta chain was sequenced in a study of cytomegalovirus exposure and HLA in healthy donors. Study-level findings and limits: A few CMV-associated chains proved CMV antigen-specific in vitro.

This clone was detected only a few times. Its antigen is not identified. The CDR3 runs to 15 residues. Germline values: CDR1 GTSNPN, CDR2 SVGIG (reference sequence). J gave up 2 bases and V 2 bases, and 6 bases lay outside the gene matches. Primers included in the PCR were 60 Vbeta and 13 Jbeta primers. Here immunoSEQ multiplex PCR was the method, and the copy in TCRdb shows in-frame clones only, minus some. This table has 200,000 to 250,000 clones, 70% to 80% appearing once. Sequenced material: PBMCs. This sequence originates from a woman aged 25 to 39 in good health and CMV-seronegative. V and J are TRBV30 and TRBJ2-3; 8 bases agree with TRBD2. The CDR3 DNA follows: TGTGCCTGGAGTTCTGGCGGGGGGTTCACAGATACGCAGTATTTT. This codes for CAWSSGGGFTDTQYF.